The text below deals with one TCR beta chain. Antigen: not known. Within the ViraFEST assay, antigen-specific CD4+ T cells underwent expansion with viral peptide pools prior to sequencing. Culture lasted over 9 days before CD4+ T cell isolation. Nobody among the vaccine recipients had prior SARS-CoV-2 infection (nucleocapsid antibodies were negative). This record comes from a study of vaccination effects on CD4 cells after COVID-19. Findings and caveats of the study: The authors studied few convalescent patients and collected no early post-infection timepoints.

The assay was immunoSEQ multiplex PCR, and TCRdb's table has in-frame clones only and misses some. The data contain 68,000 or so clones, 75% to 90% of them seen just once; the ten biggest clones take up 10% to 15%. This CDR3 has 14 residues. With 4 bases clipped from V and 7 bases from J, the junction kept 5 bases outside the gene matches. Germline V gene lookup returns CDR1 SGHRS and CDR2 YFSETQ. This chain links TRBV5-1 with TRBJ2-4; 10 nucleotides match TRBD2. This TCR was recovered from a human donor who received a COVID-19 vaccine. Source: CD4+ T cells from PBMCs cultured with SARS-CoV-2 spike peptides, taken before COVID-19 vaccination. Here the CDR3 reads CASSLSGGRNIQYF. DNA for the CDR3: TGCGCCAGCAGCCTTAGCGGGGGGAGGAACATTCAGTACTTC.